Sequencing of this T cell receptor (beta chain) was carried out in a study of human T cells and chemical hapten exposure. Noted time point: pre-sensitization, week 0. Sample treatment: therapeutic diphenylcyclopropenone sensitization with weekly scalp DPC. Blood draws came before every patch-test application. The V end lost 3 bases, the J end lost 4 bases, and 15 bases lay between the germline ends. Germline V gene sequence: CDR1 MNHEY, CDR2 SMNVEV (reference sequence). This CDR3 contains 15 residues. The library gave individual cDNA molecules unique molecular identifiers. TCRdb reanalysed the RACE reads using MiXCR and keeps one entry per CDR3 protein. This sample has about 180,000 distinct CDR3 sequences, with just under 30% found just once. Broader study findings: There was a positive correlation between PT1 expanded TCR counts and patch test score. TCRs at a frequency above 1 in 1000 stayed unchanged with DPC sensitization.

This clonotype was detected a few times. Its antigen remains unidentified. The gene calls are TRBV27 and TRBJ1-1; a possible D gene is TRBD1 (5 bases). Here the sequenced sample was whole blood, taken in connection with sensitization to the hapten diphenylcyclopropenone (DPC). The origin of this receptor is a woman in her 30s with alopecia areata. Some clones in this sample may be carry-over from other donors' samples. CDR3 sequence reads: CASSFSPAGGTEAFF. CDR3 nucleotide sequence: TGTGCCAGCAGTTTCAGCCCGGCGGGGGGCACTGAAGCTTTCTTT.